The T cell receptor (beta chain) described here comes from a study of T cells in Graves' hyperthyroidism and ophthalmopathy. CDR1 and CDR2 from the germline V gene are GTSNPN and SVGIG (reference sequence). The CDR3 extends over 14 amino acids. V was pared by 7 bases and J by 5 bases, with 18 bases between. TCR beta CDR3 sequences were amplified from RNA transcripts. An initial round of RT-PCR targeting the TCR CDR3 relied on the HTBI primer set. MiXCR, applied by TCRdb to the multiplex PCR reads, yields one record per CDR3 protein. Altogether about 300,000 distinct CDR3 sequences are present, approximately 18% being singletons, with the ten largest covering less than 45%.

The clonotype originates from a man in his fifties or sixties with Graves' ophthalmopathy. Sequencing was carried out using blood. The V gene is TRBV30, the J gene TRBJ1-3, with D unresolved. CDR3 region: CAFPAGPSRNTIYF. The CDR3 DNA follows: TGTGCCTTCCCTGCTGGGCCTTCGAGAAACACCATATATTTT.